The 27 T cell receptor beta chains presented below share a single source sample, sequenced in a study of tumor-infiltrating lymphocytes in oesophageal squamous cell carcinoma. TCRdb passed the reads through MiXCR, listing each CDR3 protein once. Among approximately 10,000 distinct CDR3 sequences listed, around 56% were seen once. Material for sequencing was blood. These receptor sequences come from a female donor with esophageal squamous cell carcinoma.

This clonotype was seen at least ten times. The genes are TRBV19 and TRBJ1-1, with 7 nucleotides matching TRBD1. The germline V gene encodes CDR1 LNHDA and CDR2 SQIVND (reference sequence). After removal of 7 bases from V and 3 bases from J, the junction contained 8 bases not matched to a gene. The CDR3 runs to 14 residues. The CDR3 sequence is CASTRGGWDTEAFF. CDR3 DNA: TGTGCCAGTACCAGGGGGGGATGGGACACTGAAGCTTTCTTT.

The chain uses TRBV7-2 and TRBJ2-3; tentatively, D is TRBD2 (6 bases). Matching the DNA end better, TRBJ2-7 makes the J call doubtful. Germline V gene lookup returns CDR1 SGHTA and CDR2 FQGNSA. The CDR3 length is 16 residues. The CDR3 sequence is CASSSSARFLSYEQYF. Written as DNA, the CDR3 is TGTGCCAGCAGTTCTAGCGCTCGATTTCTCTCCTACGAGCAGTACTTC.

The chain has TRBV7-2 and TRBJ2-4, with 8 bases lining up with TRBD2. Gene TRBJ2-6 matches the end of the DNA better, so the J call may be wrong. This CDR3 comprises 19 residues. Germline V gives CDR1 SGHTA, CDR2 FQGNSA. CDR3 coding DNA: TGTGCCAGCAGCATTAGCGGGATAGGCTTCCGATCCGGGGCCAACGTCCTGACTTTC. The encoded protein is CASSISGIGFRSGANVLTF.

The CDR3 region is CASSKTSGSGVDTQYF. The CDR3 nucleotides are TGTGCCAGCAGCAAGACTAGCGGGAGCGGGGTAGATACGCAGTATTTT. The J gene is TRBJ2-3, the V gene TRBV7-3; 12 nucleotides line up with TRBD2. Per germline, CDR1 SGHTA and CDR2 FQGTGA. Unmatched junction bases numbered 8, after V lost 5 bases and J lost 5 bases. This CDR3 is 16 amino acids long.

This sequence joins TRBV7-2 and TRBJ2-1, with D unresolved. Trimming cost V 4 bases and J 0 bases, with 7 bases left between them. This CDR3 is 14 amino acids long. Germline CDR1 reads SGHTA; CDR2 reads FQGNSA. The CDR3 coding sequence is TGTGCCAGCAGCTACCCCTCCTCCTACAATGAGCAGTTCTTC. Encoded protein: CASSYPSSYNEQFF.

This rearrangement joins TRBV7-2 to TRBJ1-3, with TRBD1 matching 9 bases. The V gene's germline CDR1 is SGHTA and CDR2 FQGNSA. Germline trimming cut 4 bases from V and 0 bases from J; bases unmatched to any gene: 7. The CDR3 is 17 amino acids. The CDR3 region is CASSSDRGTFSGNTIYF. CDR3 nucleotides: TGTGCCAGCAGCTCTGACAGGGGGACCTTCTCTGGAAACACCATATATTTT.

The V call is TRBV6-9, the J call TRBJ2-5; TRBD2 matches at 7 bases. Germline loops: CDR1 MNHGY, CDR2 SVAAGI. The CDR3 spans 14 residues. Unmatched junction bases numbered 3, after V lost 3 bases and J lost 2 bases. CDR3 sequence reads: CASSYPGGQETQYF. The CDR3 DNA reads TGTGCCAGCAGTTACCCCGGGGGGCAAGAGACCCAGTACTTC.

This clonotype came up many times. This chain uses TRBV25-1 with TRBJ2-7, with a weak D call TRBD2 (5 bases). CDR1 is MGHDK, CDR2 SYGVNS, per germline. V was trimmed by 2 bases and J by 1 base, leaving 12 bases between them. The CDR3 loop spans 15 amino acids. This CDR3 is CASSEQRGLSYEQYF. The CDR3 bases are TGTGCCAGCAGTGAACAGCGCGGGTTATCCTACGAGCAGTACTTC.

This clonotype has just a few counts. This rearrangement joins TRBV7-9 to TRBJ1-1; the match to TRBD1 covers 11 bases. The CDR3 extends over 17 amino acids. V dropped 5 bases and J dropped 1; count of bases not matched to a gene: 9. Germline V gene sequence: CDR1 SEHNR, CDR2 FQNEAQ (reference sequence). CDR3 sequence: CASSKGQGGARNTEAFF. The CDR3 DNA follows: TGTGCCAGCAGCAAGGGACAGGGGGGTGCACGGAACACTGAAGCTTTCTTT.

As to this clonotype: Germline and junction disagree at one end, which may indicate a read error. This chain uses TRBV7-7 with TRBJ2-5; 12 bases agree with TRBD2. The J call is in doubt because the DNA end fits TRBJ2-1 better. The CDR3 has 15 amino acids. CDR1 SSHAT and CDR2 FNYEAQ come from the germline V gene (reference sequence). CDR3 sequence reads: CASSPTSGGYNEQFF. The DNA for the CDR3 is TGTGCTAGCAGCCCGACTAGCGGGGGTTACAATGAGCAGTTCTTC.

The chain employs TRBV7-3 and TRBJ2-1; D is unresolved. The J call is in doubt because the DNA end fits TRBJ2-7 better. The V gene's germline CDR1 is SGHTA and CDR2 FQGTGA. The CDR3 runs 15 residues. The CDR3 bases are TGTGCCAGCAGCTTAACGTCTCAAGGCTACAATGAGCAGTACTTC. Translating it yields CASSLTSQGYNEQYF.

This sequence joins TRBV7-6 and TRBJ2-7; 7 bases are shared with TRBD1. The J call is in doubt because the DNA end fits TRBJ1-2 better. Germline V gene data show CDR1 as SGHVS and CDR2 as FNYEAQ. CDR3 length: 14 amino acids. The CDR3 here is CASSLKGGGGGYTF. Here the CDR3 DNA reads TGTGCCAGCAGTTTAAAAGGAGGAGGGGGCGGCTACACCTTC.

V is TRBV11-1 and J is TRBJ2-1; the D gene is possibly TRBD1 (7 bases). The J call may be wrong; the DNA end is better matched by TRBJ2-7. The CDR3 is 15 amino acids. CDR1 SGHAT and CDR2 FQDESV come from the germline V gene (reference sequence). In DNA, the CDR3 is TGTGCCAGCAGTTCCGACAGGGAGGTCTCCTACGAGCAGTACTTC. It specifies CASSSDREVSYEQYF.

This clonotype appeared a few times. A much bigger clone sits one base away, suggesting this may be a read error. The chain links TRBV2 to TRBJ2-1; D may match TRBD1 or TRBD2 (5 bases each). The end of the DNA fits TRBJ2-7 better, so the J call may be wrong. CDR1 SNHLY and CDR2 FYNNEI come from the germline V gene. The CDR3 is made up of 15 amino acids. DNA for the CDR3: TGTGCCAGCAGTGGTGGGTTGGGGCGGAGGAATGAGCAGTACTTC. Protein: CASSGGLGRRNEQYF.

CDR3 region: CASSPPGASGANVLTF. The CDR3 nucleotides are TGTGCCAGCTCACCACCGGGGGCATCTGGGGCCAACGTCCTGACTTTC. V is TRBV18 and J is TRBJ2-6; D is perhaps TRBD1 (6 bases). CDR3 length: 16 amino acids. V was trimmed by 0 bases and J by 1 base, leaving 7 bases between them. Germline lookup yields CDR1 KGHSH and CDR2 LQKENI. The entire variable domain, with the rest obtained from reference TRBV18 and TRBJ2-6, is as follows: NAGVMQNPRHLVRRRGQEARLRCSPMKGHSHVYWYRQLPEEGLKFMVYLQKENIIDESGMPKERFSAEFPKEGPSILRIQQVVRGDSAAYFCASSPPGASGANVLTFGAGSRLTVL.

This clonotype was found a few times. The genes are TRBV7-2 and TRBJ2-5; weak D call: TRBD2 (6 bases). From germline, CDR1 is SGHTA and CDR2 FQGNSA. V was clipped by 5 bases and J by 8 bases, with 9 bases between them. The CDR3 contains 11 residues. CDR3 sequence reads: CASSPGTTQYF. The CDR3 bases are TGTGCCAGCAGCCCGGGGACTACCCAGTACTTC. Variable domain in full (rest from reference TRBV7-2 and TRBJ2-5): GAGVSQSPSNKVTEKGKDVELRCDPISGHTALYWYRQSLGQGLEFLIYFQGNSAPDKSGLPSDRFSAERTGGSVSTLTIQRTQQEDSAVYLCASSPGTTQYFGPGTRLLVL.

The chain couples TRBV7-3 to TRBJ2-3, with 12 bases identical to TRBD1. The J call may be mistaken, given a closer DNA end match to TRBJ2-1. The CDR3 has 23 amino acids. Germline V gene lookup returns CDR1 SGHTA and CDR2 FQGTGA. The CDR3 DNA follows: TGTGCCAGCAGCCTCTTGCCGGGACAGGGGGCGAGGGACCCGACTAGCTCTTCCTACGAGCAGTTCTTC. Amino acid sequence: CASSLLPGQGARDPTSSSYEQFF.

In its sample, this clonotype was seen a few times. The V and J genes are TRBV7-8 and TRBJ2-1; 13 nucleotides match TRBD2. The CDR3 length is 15 residues. Germline CDR1 is SGHVS and CDR2 is FQNEAQ. Trimming took 5 bases from V and 5 from J; bases not matched to a gene: 3. This chain's CDR3 is CASSHGTSGDNEQFF. CDR3 DNA: TGTGCCAGCAGCCATGGGACTAGCGGGGACAATGAGCAGTTCTTC.

As concerns this clonotype: A much larger clone lies one base from this, so it may be a read error. V and J are TRBV28 and TRBJ2-1, with D possibly TRBD1 on 5 matching bases. The closer fit of TRBJ2-7 to the DNA end suggests the J call may be wrong. The CDR3 length is 15 residues. Looked up from germline, CDR1 is MDHEN and CDR2 is SYDVKM. CDR3 sequence reads: CASRGRSAGEREQYF. For the CDR3, the DNA is TGTGCCAGCAGGGGGCGCTCGGCTGGTGAACGTGAGCAGTACTTC.

The chain carries TRBV10-3 and TRBJ1-5, with D maybe TRBD1 (5 bases). The V gene lost 10 bases and the J gene lost 6 bases, with 25 bases spanning the gap. The CDR3 totals 16 residues. Germline CDR1 ENHRY, CDR2 SYGVKD. The CDR3 sequence is CASQTEGGHNFQPQHF. DNA for the CDR3: TGTGCCAGCCAGACCGAAGGAGGACACAACTTTCAGCCCCAGCATTTT.

The chain employs TRBV11-1 and TRBJ2-1; weak D call: TRBD1 (5 bases). This CDR3 is 16 amino acids long. Germline CDR1 is SGHAT and CDR2 is FQDESV (reference sequence). V dropped 1 base and J dropped 7 bases, with 17 bases sitting between them. DNA of the CDR3: TGTGCCAGCAGCTTAGGGGCAGGGTCCGTGTTGAATGAGCAGTTCTTC. Protein: CASSLGAGSVLNEQFF.

CDR3 sequence reads: CASTIRPSGANVLTF. In DNA, the CDR3 is TGTGCCAGCACCATTCGACCCTCTGGGGCCAACGTCCTGACTTTC. The V and J genes are TRBV6-8 and TRBJ2-6, with D hard to call. CDR1 is MNHGY and CDR2 is SAAAGT in the germline V gene. Trimming shortened V by 7 bases and J by 0 bases, and 10 bases separated the two germline ends. The CDR3 is 15 amino acids.

The chain has TRBV7-2 and TRBJ2-5; TRBD2 aligns across 8 bases. Gene TRBJ2-1 matches the end of the DNA better, so the J call may be wrong. Germline V gene sequence: CDR1 SGHTA, CDR2 FQGNSA. CDR3 length: 15 residues. The CDR3 is CASSLAHQRGFEQFF. In DNA, the CDR3 is TGTGCCAGCAGCTTAGCGCATCAGCGGGGGTTTGAGCAGTTCTTC.

This clonotype was observed many times. The V and J genes are TRBV4-2 and TRBJ2-5; 11 positions match TRBD2. Germline assignment: CDR1 LGHNA and CDR2 YNFKEQ. The CDR3 has 16 amino acids. J was trimmed by 5 bases and V by 4 bases; bases with no gene match: 9. CDR3: CASSRTSGSGRETQYF. The CDR3 DNA follows: TGTGCCAGCAGCCGAACTAGCGGGAGCGGGCGGGAGACCCAGTACTTC.

The chain carries TRBV6-8 and TRBJ2-3; 11 bases agree with TRBD1. Matching the DNA end better, TRBJ2-1 makes the J call doubtful. Germline loops: CDR1 MNHGY, CDR2 SAAAGT. The CDR3 totals 17 residues. The CDR3 nucleotides read TGTGCCAGCAGTCCCGGACAGGGGGCGGCGACCTACAATGAGCAGTTCTTC. It specifies CASSPGQGAATYNEQFF.

The table lists this clonotype with a few counts. DNA of the CDR3: TGCGCCAGCAGCTTGGCCGGCAATGAGCAGTTCTTC. Protein: CASSLAGNEQFF. V and J are TRBV5-1 and TRBJ2-1; D is ambiguous. The V end was cut by 0 bases, the J end by 6 bases, with 4 bases between. CDR3 length: 12 residues. Germline loops: CDR1 SGHRS, CDR2 YFSETQ.

The V and J genes are TRBV7-2 and TRBJ2-1; unclear D gene. Germline V lookup: CDR1 SGHTA, CDR2 FQGNSA. Trimming removed 4 bases at V and 2 bases at J, with 12 bases between. This CDR3 is built from 15 residues. CDR3 protein: CASSSMLTAYNEQFF. In DNA form, the CDR3 reads TGTGCCAGCAGCTCGATGCTTACAGCCTACAATGAGCAGTTCTTC.